This T cell receptor beta chain was observed in a study of T cell changes during pregnancy in multiple sclerosis. This CDR3 contains 11 residues. Germline values: CDR1 SEHNR, CDR2 FQNEAQ (reference sequence). V shed 1 base and J shed 11 bases, with 8 bases lying between them. Repertoires were generated with immunoSEQ multiplex PCR, while TCRdb's copy carries only in-frame clones and drops some. The sample lists fewer than 50,000 clones, about 92% occurring once. The chain employs TRBV7-9 and TRBJ1-1; D ambiguous. This receptor was taken from a female donor with multiple sclerosis, enrolled in a pregnancy study. The sequenced sample was CD8+ T cells from peripheral blood mononuclear cells, obtained in the third trimester of pregnancy. For the CDR3, the DNA is TGTGCCAGCAGCTTAGGGGCTGGGGCTTTCTTT. This sequence encodes CASSLGAGAFF.